This TCR beta chain was documented in a study of T cell repertoires in cytomegalovirus infection. As for the study in general: The study used recently identified HLA-C-restricted and well-studied HLA-B-restricted CMV epitopes.

As to this clonotype: Its antigen remains unknown.

The germline V gene has CDR1 SEHNR and CDR2 FQNEAQ (reference sequence). This CDR3 has 13 residues. Trimming removed 5 bases from V and 3 bases from J, with 8 bases in between. TCRdb fed the reads into MiXCR, producing one record per CDR3 protein. The sample holds hundreds of thousands of distinct CDR3 sequences; 30% to 40% are singletons and the top ten take about 20%. The chain uses TRBV7-9 and TRBJ1-5; D call uncertain. The source of this sequence is a human donor in good health (CMV status not recorded). Some clones in this sample may be carry-over from other donors' samples. The specimen was cultured PBMCs, collected from culture after CMV antigen stimulation. Here the CDR3 reads CASSLMDNQPQHF. CDR3 DNA sequence: TGTGCCAGCAGCCTAATGGACAATCAGCCCCAGCATTTT.